This TCR beta chain was identified during a study of identical twins. Notes on the study in general: Insertions ran lower in abundant cord blood beta clonotypes, though not in memory repertoires.

From the 5' RACE reads, TCRdb called clonotypes with MiXCR, one entry per CDR3 protein. The data hold roughly 720,000 distinct CDR3 sequences, with roughly 18% observed a single time. Healthy Caucasians made up all donors. The table lists this clonotype with a few counts. No antigen is known for it. With 6 bases removed from V and 2 bases from J, the gap between germline ends came to 9 bases. Germline-derived CDR1 and CDR2 are ENHRY and SYGVKD. This CDR3 region has 13 residues. The same sample was also studied in work on T cells expressing NK-cell markers.

The receptor comes from a woman under 30 in good health. The sequenced sample consisted of PBMCs. J is TRBJ2-3 and V is TRBV10-3; maybe TRBD2 (5 bases). Here the CDR3 reads CAIRGGHTDTQYF. CDR3 DNA: TGTGCCATCAGGGGCGGGCACACAGATACGCAGTATTTT.